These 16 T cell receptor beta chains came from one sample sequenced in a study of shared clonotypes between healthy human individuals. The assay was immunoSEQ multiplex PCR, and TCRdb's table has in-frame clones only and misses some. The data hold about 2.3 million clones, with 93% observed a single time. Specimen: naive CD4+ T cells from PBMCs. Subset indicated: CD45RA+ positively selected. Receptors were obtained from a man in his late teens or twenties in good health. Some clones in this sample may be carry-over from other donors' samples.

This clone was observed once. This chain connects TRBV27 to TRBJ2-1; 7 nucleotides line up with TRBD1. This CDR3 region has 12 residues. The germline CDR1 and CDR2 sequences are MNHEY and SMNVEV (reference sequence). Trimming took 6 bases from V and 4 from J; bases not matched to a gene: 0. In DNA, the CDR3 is TGTGCCAGCAGGGGACAGTACAATGAGCAGTTCTTC. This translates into CASRGQYNEQFF.

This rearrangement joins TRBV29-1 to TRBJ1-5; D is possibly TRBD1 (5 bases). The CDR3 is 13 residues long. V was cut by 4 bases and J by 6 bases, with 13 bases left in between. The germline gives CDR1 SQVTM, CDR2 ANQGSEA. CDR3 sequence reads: CSVAPGLGQPQHF. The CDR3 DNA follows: TGCAGCGTTGCCCCAGGGTTGGGTCAGCCCCAGCATTTT.

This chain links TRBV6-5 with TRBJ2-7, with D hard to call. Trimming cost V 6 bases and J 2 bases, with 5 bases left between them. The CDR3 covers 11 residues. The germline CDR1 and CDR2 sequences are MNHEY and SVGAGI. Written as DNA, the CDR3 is TGTGCCAGCAGCACAGCCTACGAGCAGTACTTC. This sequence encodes CASSTAYEQYF.

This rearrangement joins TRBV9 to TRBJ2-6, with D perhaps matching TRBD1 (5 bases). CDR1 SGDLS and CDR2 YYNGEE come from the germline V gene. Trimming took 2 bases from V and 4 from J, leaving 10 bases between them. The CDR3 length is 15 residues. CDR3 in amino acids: CASSVQGTGANVLTF. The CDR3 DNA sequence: TGTGCCAGCAGCGTCCAGGGAACCGGGGCCAACGTCCTGACTTTC. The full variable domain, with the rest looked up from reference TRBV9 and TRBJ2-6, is DSGVTQTPKHLITATGQRVTLRCSPRSGDLSVYWYQQSLDQGLQFLIQYYNGEERAKGNILERFSAQQFPDLHSELNLSSLELGDSALYFCASSVQGTGANVLTFGAGSRLTVL.

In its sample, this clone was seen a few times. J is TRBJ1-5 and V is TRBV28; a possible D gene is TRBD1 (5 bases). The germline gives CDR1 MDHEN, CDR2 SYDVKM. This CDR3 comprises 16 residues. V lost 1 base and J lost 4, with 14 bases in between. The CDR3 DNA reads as TGTGCCAGCAGTTTATCCCCGGGACGGATTAATCAGCCCCAGCATTTT. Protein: CASSLSPGRINQPQHF.

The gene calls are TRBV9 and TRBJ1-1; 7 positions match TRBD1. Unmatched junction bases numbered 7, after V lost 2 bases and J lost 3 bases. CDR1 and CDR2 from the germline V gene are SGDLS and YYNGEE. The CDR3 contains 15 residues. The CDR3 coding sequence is TGTGCCAGCAGCGTGGAGGGGGCGCGGGACACTGAAGCTTTCTTT. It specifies CASSVEGARDTEAFF. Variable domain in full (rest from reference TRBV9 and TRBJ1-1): DSGVTQTPKHLITATGQRVTLRCSPRSGDLSVYWYQQSLDQGLQFLIQYYNGEERAKGNILERFSAQQFPDLHSELNLSSLELGDSALYFCASSVEGARDTEAFFGQGTRLTVV.

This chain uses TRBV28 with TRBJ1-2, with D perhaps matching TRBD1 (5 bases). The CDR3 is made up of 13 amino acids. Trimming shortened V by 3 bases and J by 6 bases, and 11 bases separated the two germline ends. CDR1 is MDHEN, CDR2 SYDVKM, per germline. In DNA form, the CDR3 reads TGTGCCAGCAGTTTGGAAGGAGGGGATGGCTACACCTTC. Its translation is CASSLEGGDGYTF.

CDR3 coding DNA: TGTGCCAGCAGCCCCTCCGGGGGGCGGGGAGATACGCAGTATTTT. Amino acid sequence: CASSPSGGRGDTQYF. The chain couples TRBV5-4 to TRBJ2-3; D is possibly TRBD2 (7 bases). CDR1 and CDR2 from the germline V gene are SGHNT and YYREEE (reference sequence). Trimming pared 4 bases from V and 5 bases from J, leaving 17 bases between. This CDR3 is built from 15 residues.

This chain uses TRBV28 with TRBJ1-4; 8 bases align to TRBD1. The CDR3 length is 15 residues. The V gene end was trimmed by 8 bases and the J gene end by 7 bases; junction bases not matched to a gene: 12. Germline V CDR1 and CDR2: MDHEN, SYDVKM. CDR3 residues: CASDSSGQGGEKLFF. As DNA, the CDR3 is TGTGCCAGCGATTCCTCCGGACAGGGCGGTGAAAAACTGTTTTTT. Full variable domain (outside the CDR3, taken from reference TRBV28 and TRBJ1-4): DVKVTQSSRYLVKRTGEKVFLECVQDMDHENMFWYRQDPGLGLRLIYFSYDVKMKEKGDIPEGYSVSREKKERFSLILESASTNQTSMYLCASDSSGQGGEKLFFGSGTQLSVL.

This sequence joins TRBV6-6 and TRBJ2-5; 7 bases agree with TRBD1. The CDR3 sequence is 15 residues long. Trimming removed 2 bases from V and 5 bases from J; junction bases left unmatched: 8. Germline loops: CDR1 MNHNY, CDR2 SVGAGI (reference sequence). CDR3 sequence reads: CASSYPQGGLETQYF. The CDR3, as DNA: TGTGCCAGCAGTTACCCCCAAGGGGGCCTTGAGACCCAGTACTTC.

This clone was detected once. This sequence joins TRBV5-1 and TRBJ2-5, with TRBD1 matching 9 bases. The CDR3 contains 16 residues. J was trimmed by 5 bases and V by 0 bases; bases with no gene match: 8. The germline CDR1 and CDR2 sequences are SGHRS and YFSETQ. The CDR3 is CASSLGAGQGLETQYF. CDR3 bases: TGCGCCAGCAGCTTGGGTGCGGGACAGGGACTGGAGACCCAGTACTTC.

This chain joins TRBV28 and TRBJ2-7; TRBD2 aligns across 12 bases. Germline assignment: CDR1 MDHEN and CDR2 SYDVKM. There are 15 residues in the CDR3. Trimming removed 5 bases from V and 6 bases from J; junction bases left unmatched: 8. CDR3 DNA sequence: TGTGCCAGCAGTCCGAGACTAGCGGGAGTCGGCGAGCAGTACTTC. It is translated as CASSPRLAGVGEQYF.

CDR3 sequence (DNA): TGTGCCAGCTCCCGGACGTCCAACTACGAGCAGTACTTC. Protein: CASSRTSNYEQYF. The chain employs TRBV18 and TRBJ2-7, with D hard to call. Trimming took 6 bases from V and 3 from J, leaving 12 bases between them. The CDR3 loop spans 13 amino acids. Germline loops: CDR1 KGHSH, CDR2 LQKENI. The whole variable domain, remainder taken from reference TRBV18 and TRBJ2-7, is NAGVMQNPRHLVRRRGQEARLRCSPMKGHSHVYWYRQLPEEGLKFMVYLQKENIIDESGMPKERFSAEFPKEGPSILRIQQVVRGDSAAYFCASSRTSNYEQYFGPGTRLTVT.

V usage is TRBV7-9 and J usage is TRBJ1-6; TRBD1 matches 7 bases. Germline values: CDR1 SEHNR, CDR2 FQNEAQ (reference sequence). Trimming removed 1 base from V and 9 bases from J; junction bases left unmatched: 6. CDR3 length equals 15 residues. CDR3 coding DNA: TGTGCCAGCAGCTTAGTGGAACAGGGGCGTTCACCCCTCCACTTT. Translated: CASSLVEQGRSPLHF.

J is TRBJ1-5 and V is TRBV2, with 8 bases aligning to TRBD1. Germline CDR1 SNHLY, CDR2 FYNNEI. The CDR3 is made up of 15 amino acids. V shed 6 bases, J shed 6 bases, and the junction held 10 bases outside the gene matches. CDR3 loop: CASSQAGGEGQPQHF. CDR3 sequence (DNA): TGTGCCAGCAGCCAGGCAGGGGGCGAGGGTCAGCCCCAGCATTTT.

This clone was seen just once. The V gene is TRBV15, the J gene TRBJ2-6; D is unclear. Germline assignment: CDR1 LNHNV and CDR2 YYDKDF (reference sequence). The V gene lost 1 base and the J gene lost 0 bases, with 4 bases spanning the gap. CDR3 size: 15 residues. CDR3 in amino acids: CATSRAYSGANVLTF. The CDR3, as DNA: TGTGCCACCAGCAGAGCATACTCTGGGGCCAACGTCCTGACTTTC.